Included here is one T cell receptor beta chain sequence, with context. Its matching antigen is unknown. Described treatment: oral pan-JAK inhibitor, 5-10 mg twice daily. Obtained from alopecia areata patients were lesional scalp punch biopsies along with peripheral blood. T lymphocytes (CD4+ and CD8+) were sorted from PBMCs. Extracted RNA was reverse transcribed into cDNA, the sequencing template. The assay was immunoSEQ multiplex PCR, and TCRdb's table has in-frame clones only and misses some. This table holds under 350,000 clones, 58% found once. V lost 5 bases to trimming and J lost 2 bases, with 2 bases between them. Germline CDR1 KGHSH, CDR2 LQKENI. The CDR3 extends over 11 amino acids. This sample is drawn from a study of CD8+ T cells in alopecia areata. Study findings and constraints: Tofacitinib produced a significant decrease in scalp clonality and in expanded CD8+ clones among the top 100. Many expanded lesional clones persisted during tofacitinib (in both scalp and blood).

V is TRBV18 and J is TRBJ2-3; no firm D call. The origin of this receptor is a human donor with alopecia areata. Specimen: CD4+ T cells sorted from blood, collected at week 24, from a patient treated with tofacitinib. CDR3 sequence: CASSSTDTQYF. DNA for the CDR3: TGTGCCAGCTCATCCACAGATACGCAGTATTTT.